This T cell receptor (beta chain) was captured by sequencing in a study of cytomegalovirus exposure and HLA in healthy donors. Every donor was a healthy person donating bone marrow. PCR employed 60 Vbeta and 13 Jbeta primers. Sequencing was performed with immunoSEQ multiplex PCR; in TCRdb, only in-frame clones are kept and a portion is missing. This table holds some 150,000 clones, about four fifths found once. This clone was seen more than once but under ten times. Trimming removed 0 bases at V and 11 bases at J, with 11 bases between. This CDR3 has 13 amino acids. From germline, CDR1 is MNHEY and CDR2 SVGAGI.

The V call is TRBV6-5, the J call TRBJ1-5; D gene unclear. This sequence was found in a male donor in good health and CMV-seronegative. Sample: PBMCs. The CDR3 is CASSYSSTRAQHF. Here the CDR3 DNA reads TGTGCCAGCAGTTACTCCTCGACTAGAGCCCAGCATTTT.